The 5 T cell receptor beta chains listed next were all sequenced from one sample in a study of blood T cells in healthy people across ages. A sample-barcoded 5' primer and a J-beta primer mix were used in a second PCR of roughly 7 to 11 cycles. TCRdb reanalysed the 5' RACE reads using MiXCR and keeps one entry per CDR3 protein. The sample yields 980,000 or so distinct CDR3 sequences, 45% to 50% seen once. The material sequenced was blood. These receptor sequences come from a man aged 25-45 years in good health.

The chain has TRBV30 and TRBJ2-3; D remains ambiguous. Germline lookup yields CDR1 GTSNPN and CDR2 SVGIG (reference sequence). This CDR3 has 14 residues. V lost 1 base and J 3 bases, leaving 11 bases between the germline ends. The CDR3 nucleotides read TGTGCCTGGAGTGGGTCTGGTAGGACAGATACGCAGTATTTT. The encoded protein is CAWSGSGRTDTQYF.

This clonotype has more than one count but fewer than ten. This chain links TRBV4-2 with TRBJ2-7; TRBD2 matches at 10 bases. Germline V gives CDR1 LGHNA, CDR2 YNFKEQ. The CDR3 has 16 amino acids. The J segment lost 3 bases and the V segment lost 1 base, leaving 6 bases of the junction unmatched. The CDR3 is CASSQGLAGDFYEQYF. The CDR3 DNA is TGTGCCAGCAGCCAAGGGCTAGCGGGGGACTTCTACGAGCAGTACTTC.

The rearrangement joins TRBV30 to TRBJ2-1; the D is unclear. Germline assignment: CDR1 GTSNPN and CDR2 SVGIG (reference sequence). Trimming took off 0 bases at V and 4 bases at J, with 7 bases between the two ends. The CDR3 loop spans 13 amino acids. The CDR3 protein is CAWSVPEYNEQFF. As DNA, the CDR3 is TGTGCCTGGAGTGTACCCGAGTACAATGAGCAGTTCTTC.

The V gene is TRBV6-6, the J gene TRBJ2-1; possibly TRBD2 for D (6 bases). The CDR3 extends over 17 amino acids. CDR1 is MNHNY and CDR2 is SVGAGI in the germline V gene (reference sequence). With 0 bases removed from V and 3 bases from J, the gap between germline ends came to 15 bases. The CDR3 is CASSYSLLARNYNEQFF. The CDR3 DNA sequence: TGTGCCAGCAGTTACTCACTTCTAGCGCGGAACTACAATGAGCAGTTCTTC.

CDR3 in amino acids: CASSLGGSGRQGEQFF. DNA of the CDR3: TGTGCCAGCAGCCTGGGTGGGAGCGGGAGGCAAGGTGAGCAGTTCTTC. The V and J genes are TRBV7-3 and TRBJ2-1, with 9 positions matching TRBD2. The CDR3 has 16 amino acids. Germline V gene data show CDR1 as SGHTA and CDR2 as FQGTGA. V lost 5 bases to trimming and J lost 9 bases; unmatched junction nucleotides: 14.